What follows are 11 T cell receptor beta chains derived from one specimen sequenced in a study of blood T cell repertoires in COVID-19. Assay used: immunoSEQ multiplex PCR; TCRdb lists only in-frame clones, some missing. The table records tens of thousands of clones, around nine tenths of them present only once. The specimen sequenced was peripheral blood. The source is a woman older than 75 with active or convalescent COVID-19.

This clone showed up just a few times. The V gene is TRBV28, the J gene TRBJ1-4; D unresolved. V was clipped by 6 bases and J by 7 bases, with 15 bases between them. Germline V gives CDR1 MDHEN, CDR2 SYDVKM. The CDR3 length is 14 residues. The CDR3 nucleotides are TGTGCCAGCAGAGTACAGTTACCTTCTGAAAAACTGTTTTTT. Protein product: CASRVQLPSEKLFF.

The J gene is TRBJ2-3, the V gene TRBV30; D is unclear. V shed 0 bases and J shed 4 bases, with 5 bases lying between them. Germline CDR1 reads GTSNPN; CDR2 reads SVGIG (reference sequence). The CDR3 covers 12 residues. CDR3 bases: TGTGCCTGGAGTGTACAGTCAGATACGCAGTATTTT. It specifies CAWSVQSDTQYF.

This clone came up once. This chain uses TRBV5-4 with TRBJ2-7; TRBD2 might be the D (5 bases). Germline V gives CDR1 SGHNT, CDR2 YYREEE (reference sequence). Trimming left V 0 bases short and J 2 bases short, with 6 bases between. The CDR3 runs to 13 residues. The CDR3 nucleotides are TGTGCCAGCAGCTTGGCGGGGACCTACGAGCAGTACTTC. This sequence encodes CASSLAGTYEQYF.

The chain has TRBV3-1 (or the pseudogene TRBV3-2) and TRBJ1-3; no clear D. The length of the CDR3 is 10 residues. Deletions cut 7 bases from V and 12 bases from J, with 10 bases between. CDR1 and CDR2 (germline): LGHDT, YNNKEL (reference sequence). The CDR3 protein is CASILPNIYF. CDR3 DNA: TGTGCCAGCATTCTCCCTAACATATATTTT.

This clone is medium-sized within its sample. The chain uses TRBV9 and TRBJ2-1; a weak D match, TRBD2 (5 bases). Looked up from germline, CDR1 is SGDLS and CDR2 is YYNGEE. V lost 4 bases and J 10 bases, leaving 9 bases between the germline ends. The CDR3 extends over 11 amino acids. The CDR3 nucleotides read TGTGCCAGCAGCACCGGCGGGGAGCAGTTCTTC. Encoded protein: CASSTGGEQFF.

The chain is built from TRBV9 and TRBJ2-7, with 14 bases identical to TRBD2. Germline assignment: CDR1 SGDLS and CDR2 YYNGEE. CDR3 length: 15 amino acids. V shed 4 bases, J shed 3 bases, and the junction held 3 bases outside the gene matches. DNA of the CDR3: TGTGCCAGCAGCCCAGGACTAGCGGGGGGCTACGAGCAGTACTTC. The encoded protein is CASSPGLAGGYEQYF.

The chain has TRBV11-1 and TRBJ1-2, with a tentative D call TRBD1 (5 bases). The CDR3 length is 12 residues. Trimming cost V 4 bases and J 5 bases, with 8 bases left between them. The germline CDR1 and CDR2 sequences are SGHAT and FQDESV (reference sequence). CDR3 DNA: TGTGCCAGCAGCTATGACAGATATGGCTACACCTTC. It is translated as CASSYDRYGYTF.

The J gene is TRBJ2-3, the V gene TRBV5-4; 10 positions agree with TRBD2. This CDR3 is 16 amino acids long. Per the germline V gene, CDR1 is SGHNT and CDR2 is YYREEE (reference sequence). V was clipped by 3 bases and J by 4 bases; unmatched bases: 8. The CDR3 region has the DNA TGTGCCAGCAGCTCCGGGACTAGCGAAGGCCCAGATACGCAGTATTTT. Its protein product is CASSSGTSEGPDTQYF.

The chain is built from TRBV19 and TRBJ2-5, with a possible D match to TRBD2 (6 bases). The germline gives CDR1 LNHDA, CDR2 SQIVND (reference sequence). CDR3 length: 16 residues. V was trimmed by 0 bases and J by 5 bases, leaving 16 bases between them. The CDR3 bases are TGTGCCAGTAGTATAGACGCCGGGGGAAAGGCGGAGACCCAGTACTTC. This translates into CASSIDAGGKAETQYF.

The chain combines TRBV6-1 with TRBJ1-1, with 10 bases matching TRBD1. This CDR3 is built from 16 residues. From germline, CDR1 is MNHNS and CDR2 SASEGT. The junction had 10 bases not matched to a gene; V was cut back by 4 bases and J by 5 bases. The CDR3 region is CASSAHSGQGTTEAFF. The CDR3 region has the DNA TGTGCCAGCAGTGCCCACTCGGGACAGGGGACGACTGAAGCTTTCTTT.

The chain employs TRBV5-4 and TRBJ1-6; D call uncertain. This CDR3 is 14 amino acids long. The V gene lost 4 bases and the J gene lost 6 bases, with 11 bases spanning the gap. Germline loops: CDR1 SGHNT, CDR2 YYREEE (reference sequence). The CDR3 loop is CASSVDAINSPLHF. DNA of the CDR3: TGTGCCAGCAGCGTGGACGCTATTAATTCACCCCTCCACTTT.